This T cell receptor beta chain derives from a study of T cell repertoires in ileal Crohn's disease. Study-level information: Surgery for a complication: stricturing in roughly 61%, penetrating in approximately 40%. About half received postoperative treatment, around ten with thiopurines and about 20 anti-TNF. Study-wide points: Compared with CD4 T cells, sorted CD8 cells carried more expanded clones. Endoscopic recurrence occurred in every patient whose clonality exceeded 26.8%.

V shed 6 bases and J shed 0 bases, with 12 bases lying between them. CDR3 length: 15 residues. CDR1 and CDR2 from the germline V gene are LGHNT and FRNRAP. Points on this clone: The antigen is undetermined.

The assay was immunoSEQ multiplex PCR, and TCRdb's table has in-frame clones only and misses some. The sample records about 7,200 clones, about 67% being singletons. The time point here: proximal margin of the surgical specimen (macroscopically non-inflamed). The sequencing sample was made of ileal tissue. The TCR was taken from an adult with Crohn's disease. The chain combines TRBV12-5 with TRBJ2-1; D is perhaps TRBD2 (5 bases). Here the CDR3 reads CASGWGAGSYNEQFF. The DNA of the CDR3 is TGTGCTAGTGGCTGGGGAGCCGGCTCCTACAATGAGCAGTTCTTC.